The 10 T cell receptor beta chains given below trace back to one sample, sequenced in a study of CD8+ T cells in alopecia areata. The sample's treatment: oral pan-JAK inhibitor, 5-10 mg twice daily. Investigators isolated RNA and reverse transcribed it into cDNA to act as the sequencing template. This table comes from immunoSEQ multiplex PCR, and its TCRdb copy is limited to in-frame clones, with some not included. The sample lists approximately 280,000 clones, over 45% occurring once. The material was CD4+ T cells sorted from blood, obtained at week 24, from a patient treated with tofacitinib. The source of these receptors is a human donor with alopecia areata.

CDR3 sequence reads: CASSPGTSGVLYNEQFF. Here the CDR3 DNA reads TGCGCCAGCAGCCCCGGGACTAGCGGGGTTTTATACAATGAGCAGTTCTTC. The V gene is TRBV5-1, the J gene TRBJ2-1; 13 bases map to TRBD2. The CDR3 has 17 amino acids. With V trimmed by 4 bases and J by 4 bases, 8 bases remained unmatched. Germline V lookup: CDR1 SGHRS, CDR2 YFSETQ. The variable domain in full, with the rest retrieved from reference TRBV5-1 and TRBJ2-1, is KAGVTQTPRYLIKTRGQQVTLSCSPISGHRSVSWYQQTPGQGLQFLFEYFSETQRNKGNFPGRFSGRQFSNSRSEMNVSTLELGDSALYLCASSPGTSGVLYNEQFFGPGTRLTVL.

The chain carries TRBV5-1 and TRBJ1-1, with no clear D. The CDR3 totals 13 residues. Trimming removed 5 bases from V and 1 base from J, with 9 bases in between. The germline gives CDR1 SGHRS, CDR2 YFSETQ. The CDR3 region is CASRNPGNTEAFF. In DNA, the CDR3 is TGCGCCAGCAGAAATCCGGGGAACACTGAAGCTTTCTTT.

This clone showed up just once. Other DNA variants within this sample encode the same CDR3. This chain links TRBV30 with TRBJ2-7; perhaps TRBD1 as D (6 bases). V lost 1 base to trimming and J lost 4 bases, with 8 bases between them. Germline V gene data show CDR1 as GTSNPN and CDR2 as SVGIG (reference sequence). CDR3 size: 12 residues. The CDR3 nucleotides are TGTGCCTGGAGTGCGACAGGATACGAGCAGTACTTC. It encodes CAWSATGYEQYF.

The chain carries TRBV30 and TRBJ2-3, with D possibly matching TRBD1 (5 bases). Germline CDR1 and CDR2: GTSNPN and SVGIG (reference sequence). The CDR3 extends over 15 amino acids. The V end was cut by 3 bases, the J end by 0 bases, with 13 bases between. The CDR3 spells CAWSAPDTSTDTQYF. CDR3 nucleotide sequence: TGTGCCTGGAGCGCCCCGGACACCAGCACAGATACGCAGTATTTT. The whole variable domain, remainder taken from reference TRBV30 and TRBJ2-3, is SQTIHQWPATLVQPVGSPLSLECTVEGTSNPNLYWYRQAAGRGLQLLFYSVGIGQISSEVPQNLSASRPQDRQFILSSKKLLLSDSGFYLCAWSAPDTSTDTQYFGPGTRLTVL.

The CDR3 sequence: CASSDRYKNTEAFF. The CDR3 DNA sequence: TGTGCCAGCAGTGACAGATACAAGAACACTGAAGCTTTCTTT. V gene TRBV6-1 combines with J gene TRBJ1-1; D not certain. CDR3 length: 14 amino acids. V was shortened by 3 bases and J by 1 base, with 9 bases between the two germline ends. CDR1 is MNHNS and CDR2 is SASEGT in the germline V gene.

V is TRBV25-1 and J is TRBJ2-6, with TRBD1 as a possible D gene (6 bases). Trimming cost V 5 bases and J 0 bases, with 14 bases left between them. CDR1 and CDR2 from the germline V gene are MGHDK and SYGVNS. The CDR3 extends over 17 amino acids. As DNA, the CDR3 is TGTGCCAGCAGTAAAGGACAGTTAGGCTCTGGGGCCAACGTCCTGACTTTC. The encoded protein is CASSKGQLGSGANVLTF.

This chain uses TRBV28 with TRBJ2-3; the match to TRBD1 covers 8 bases. The length of the CDR3 is 12 residues. The ends lost 8 bases at V and 6 bases at J; junction bases unmatched: 4. Germline CDR1 MDHEN, CDR2 SYDVKM. The CDR3 DNA sequence: TGTGCCAGCCGCGGGGACAGGGATACGCAGTATTTT. Protein sequence: CASRGDRDTQYF.

This clone was observed many times. The V call is TRBV5-1, the J call TRBJ1-2; D gene ambiguous. This CDR3 comprises 15 residues. From germline, CDR1 is SGHRS and CDR2 YFSETQ. V was cut by 1 base and J by 4 bases, with 14 bases left in between. The CDR3 DNA follows: TGCGCCAGCAGCTTGACCAGAAAAAGGAGCTATGGCTACACCTTC. Its translation is CASSLTRKRSYGYTF.

The chain links TRBV10-3 to TRBJ2-7; 10 positions agree with TRBD1. The germline CDR1 and CDR2 sequences are ENHRY and SYGVKD. The V and J ends lost 5 bases and 5 bases, in that order; junction bases with no gene match: 9. This CDR3 spans 15 amino acids. CDR3 in amino acids: CAISTPGQGSHEQYF. The CDR3 DNA is TGTGCCATCAGTACCCCGGGACAGGGGTCGCACGAGCAGTACTTC.

This clone was picked up a small number of times. This chain joins TRBV29-1 and TRBJ1-1; possible D gene TRBD1, 6 bases. The CDR3 length is 13 residues. Trimming cost V 7 bases and J 5 bases, with 17 bases left between them. Germline values: CDR1 SQVTM, CDR2 ANQGSEA. The CDR3 DNA sequence: TGCAGCGGAGTGGTGGGGGCAAGTACTGAAGCTTTCTTT. Protein sequence: CSGVVGASTEAFF. The full variable domain, in which reference TRBV29-1 and TRBJ1-1 provide the parts outside the CDR3, is SAVISQKPSRDICQRGTSLTIQCQVDSQVTMMFWYRQQPGQSLTLIATANQGSEATYESGFVIDKFPISRPNLTFSTLTVSNMSPEDSSIYLCSGVVGASTEAFFGQGTRLTVV.